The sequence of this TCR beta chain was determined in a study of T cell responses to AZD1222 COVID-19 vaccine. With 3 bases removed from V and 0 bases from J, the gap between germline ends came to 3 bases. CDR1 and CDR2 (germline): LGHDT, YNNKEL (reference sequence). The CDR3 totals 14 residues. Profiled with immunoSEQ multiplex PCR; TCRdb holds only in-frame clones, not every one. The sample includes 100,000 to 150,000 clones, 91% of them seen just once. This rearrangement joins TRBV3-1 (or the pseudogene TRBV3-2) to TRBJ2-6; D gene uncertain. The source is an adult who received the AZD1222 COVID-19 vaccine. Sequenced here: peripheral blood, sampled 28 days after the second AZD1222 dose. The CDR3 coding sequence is TGTGCCAGCAGCCAGGCCTCTGGGGCCAACGTCCTGACTTTC. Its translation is CASSQASGANVLTF.